Shown below are 8 T cell receptor beta chains from a single sample sequenced in a study of blood T cells in healthy people across ages. The use of a sample-barcoded 5' primer and a J-beta primer mix characterized a second PCR of roughly 6 to 11 cycles. TCRdb reprocessed the 5' RACE reads via MiXCR and lists one record per CDR3 protein. The table includes fewer than 2 million distinct CDR3 sequences, about two fifths detected once. Sequencing was performed on blood. Receptors were obtained from a human donor in good health.

J is TRBJ1-2 and V is TRBV18; unclear D gene. The germline V gene encodes CDR1 KGHSH and CDR2 LQKENI. V shed 2 bases and J shed 3 bases, with 7 bases lying between them. CDR3 size: 13 residues. CDR3 sequence: CASSPGNYYGYTF. The CDR3 DNA is TGTGCCAGCTCACCAGGAAATTACTATGGCTACACCTTC. Full variable domain (outside the CDR3, taken from reference TRBV18 and TRBJ1-2): NAGVMQNPRHLVRRRGQEARLRCSPMKGHSHVYWYRQLPEEGLKFMVYLQKENIIDESGMPKERFSAEFPKEGPSILRIQQVVRGDSAAYFCASSPGNYYGYTFGSGTRLTVV.

The CDR3 DNA is TGTGCCAGCAGCTTACAGGGTCCTCCCGGGGAGCTGTTTTTT. Encoded protein: CASSLQGPPGELFF. V usage is TRBV7-9 and J usage is TRBJ2-2, with D possibly TRBD1 on 5 matching bases. Trimming removed 2 bases from V and 6 bases from J, with 10 bases in between. The CDR3 spans 14 residues. Germline V gives CDR1 SEHNR, CDR2 FQNEAQ (reference sequence).

The chain has TRBV14 and TRBJ2-4; D uncertain. The V gene's germline CDR1 is SGHDN and CDR2 FVKESK. Trimming took 4 bases from V and 13 from J, leaving 23 bases between them. CDR3 length: 15 amino acids. In DNA, the CDR3 is TGTGCCAGCAGCCTCCGTTCGGCCTCCTACAATGAGCAGTACTTC. Translation: CASSLRSASYNEQYF. Supplemented by reference TRBV14 and TRBJ2-4, the full variable domain reads EAGVTQFPSHSVIEKGQTVTLRCDPISGHDNLYWYRRVMGKEIKFLLHFVKESKQDESGMPNNRFLAERTGGTYSTLKVQPAELEDSGVYFCASSLRSASYNEQYFGAGTRLSVL.

The chain uses TRBV30 and TRBJ1-2; unclear D gene. Trimming left V 5 bases short and J 2 bases short, with 12 bases between. The CDR3 length is 13 residues. In germline, CDR1 is GTSNPN, CDR2 SVGIG (reference sequence). The CDR3 protein is CAWGGSFNYGYTF. The CDR3 DNA follows: TGTGCCTGGGGTGGCAGCTTCAACTATGGCTACACCTTC.

The chain combines TRBV11-3 with TRBJ2-5; possible D gene TRBD2, 5 bases. TRBJ2-7 matches the DNA end more closely, so the J call is doubtful. Germline V lookup: CDR1 SGHNT, CDR2 YENEEA. CDR3 length: 14 amino acids. CDR3 loop: CASSPNGDSYEQYF. The CDR3 region has the DNA TGTGCCAGCAGCCCTAACGGGGATTCCTACGAGCAGTACTTC.

The chain carries TRBV6-5 and TRBJ2-5; 7 bases map to TRBD2. The V gene's germline CDR1 is MNHEY and CDR2 SVGAGI. This CDR3 is 13 amino acids long. The V gene end was trimmed by 6 bases and the J gene end by 3 bases; junction bases not matched to a gene: 4. This CDR3 is CASRSSGEETQYF. CDR3 DNA sequence: TGTGCCAGCAGATCAAGCGGGGAAGAGACCCAGTACTTC.

The V and J genes are TRBV6-2 or TRBV6-3 and TRBJ2-5; tentative D call: TRBD2 (6 bases). Germline CDR1 is MNHEY and CDR2 is SVGEGT. Trimming took 11 bases from V and 5 from J, leaving 24 bases between them. This CDR3 comprises 15 residues. Written as DNA, the CDR3 is TGTGCCTCACGGGAACCGACTAGAGGCGGTGAGACCCAGTACTTC. Its protein is CASREPTRGGETQYF.

The J gene is TRBJ2-3, the V gene TRBV5-6, with 11 bases identical to TRBD1. This CDR3 has 16 residues. CDR1 and CDR2 from the germline V gene are SGHDT and YYEEEE. V lost 6 bases, J lost 1 base, and 7 bases stayed unmatched. The CDR3 loop reads CASNLLGQGGTDTQYF. DNA of the CDR3: TGTGCCAGCAACTTATTGGGACAGGGGGGCACAGATACGCAGTATTTT.